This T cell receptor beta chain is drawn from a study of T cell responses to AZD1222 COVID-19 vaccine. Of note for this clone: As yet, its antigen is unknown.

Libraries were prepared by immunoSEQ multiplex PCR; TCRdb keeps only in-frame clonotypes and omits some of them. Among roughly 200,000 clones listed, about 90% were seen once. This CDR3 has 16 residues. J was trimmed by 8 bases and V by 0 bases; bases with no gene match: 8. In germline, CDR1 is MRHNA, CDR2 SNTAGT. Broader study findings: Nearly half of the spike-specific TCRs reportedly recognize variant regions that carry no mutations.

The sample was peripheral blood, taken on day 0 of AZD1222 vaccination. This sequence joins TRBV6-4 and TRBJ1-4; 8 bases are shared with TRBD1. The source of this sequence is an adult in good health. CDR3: CASSDSTDRVSEKLFF. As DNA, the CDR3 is TGTGCCAGCAGTGACTCCACGGACAGGGTTAGCGAAAAACTGTTTTTT.